Following are 8 T cell receptor beta chains from one sample sequenced in a study of cytomegalovirus exposure and HLA in healthy donors. In the PCR, 60 Vbeta and 13 Jbeta primers were used. Libraries were prepared by immunoSEQ multiplex PCR; TCRdb keeps only in-frame clonotypes and omits some of them. This table holds about 170,000 clones, 85% found once. Material for sequencing was PBMCs. These receptors were collected from a boy aged 2 to 10 in good health and CMV-seronegative.

This chain joins TRBV5-4 and TRBJ1-1; D might be TRBD1 (6 bases). The CDR3 has 13 residues. Germline V lookup: CDR1 SGHNT, CDR2 YYREEE (reference sequence). Between the trimmed V and J ends, which lost 6 bases and 7 bases, there was a span of 16 bases. CDR3: CASTPGGADEAFF. In nucleotides, the CDR3 is TGTGCCAGCACCCCGGGGGGGGCGGATGAAGCTTTCTTT.

V usage is TRBV15 and J usage is TRBJ2-7; D is possibly TRBD1 (6 bases). The CDR3 consists of 13 residues. Trimming shortened V by 3 bases and J by 5 bases, and 11 bases separated the two germline ends. Germline CDR1 LNHNV, CDR2 YYDKDF (reference sequence). CDR3 amino acids: CATSSLQGNEQYV. CDR3 in DNA: TGTGCCACCAGCAGTCTACAGGGTAACGAGCAGTACGTC.

This clone was counted between two and nine times. The CDR3 region has the DNA TGTGCCAGCAGTGAACTGGCAGGGGTAGGCTCACCCCTCCACTTT. It is translated as CASSELAGVGSPLHF. This chain links TRBV2 with TRBJ1-6; D may be TRBD1 (6 bases). V lost 2 bases, J lost 10 bases, and 15 bases lay in between. This CDR3 is 15 amino acids long. The germline CDR1 and CDR2 sequences are SNHLY and FYNNEI.

The chain combines TRBV2 with TRBJ1-6; tentatively, D is TRBD1 (6 bases). CDR3 length: 13 amino acids. The V end was cut by 10 bases, the J end by 7 bases, with 14 bases between. CDR1 and CDR2 from the germline V gene are SNHLY and FYNNEI. CDR3 sequence reads: CATHFGTNSPLHF. CDR3 nucleotide sequence: TGTGCCACCCACTTCGGGACAAATTCACCCCTCCACTTT.

The chain uses TRBV6-5 and TRBJ1-2; 7 nucleotides align to TRBD1. V shed 5 bases and J 8 bases; nucleotides not matched to a gene: 14. CDR1 is MNHEY, CDR2 SVGAGI, per germline. CDR3 length equals 15 residues. Here the CDR3 reads CASSARTGTMEGYTF. DNA of the CDR3: TGTGCCAGCAGTGCCCGGACAGGCACCATGGAGGGCTACACCTTC.

The CDR3 protein is CAISESTSREQYV. The CDR3, as DNA: TGTGCCATCAGTGAATCGACGTCAAGGGAGCAGTACGTC. The chain employs TRBV10-3 and TRBJ2-7; D uncertain. The CDR3 consists of 13 residues. CDR1 is ENHRY, CDR2 SYGVKD, per germline. Deletions cut 3 bases from V and 7 bases from J, with 13 bases between.

This chain links TRBV7-6 with TRBJ2-7; 13 bases are shared with TRBD2. CDR1 and CDR2 from the germline V gene are SGHVS and FNYEAQ. The CDR3 has 15 amino acids. The CDR3 loop is CAGSLGTSGVYEQYV. The CDR3 DNA reads TGTGCCGGCAGCTTAGGGACTAGCGGGGTCTACGAGCAGTACGTC.

The chain carries TRBV30 and TRBJ2-3, with TRBD1 matching over 8 bases. The CDR3 consists of 14 residues. V shed 8 bases and J 1 base; nucleotides not matched to a gene: 8. Germline CDR1 and CDR2: GTSNPN and SVGIG (reference sequence). DNA of the CDR3: TGTGCCAGCAACGGACAGGGAGGCACAGATACGCAGTATTTT. Translated: CASNGQGGTDTQYF.